One and the same sample provided the 28 T cell receptor beta chains below, sequenced in a study of regulatory T cells in long-lasting Graves disease. Time point defined: persistent/refractory GD, antithyroid drugs over 5 years with positive TRAb. PBMC RNA was the source of the TCR library. Both iRepertoire HTBI primers and Arm-PCR of CDR3 regions were used to build the TCR beta libraries. TCRdb itself ran the multiplex PCR reads through MiXCR, one entry per CDR3 protein. Found here are around 460,000 distinct CDR3 sequences, 20% to 25% of them singletons; the top ten hold about an eighth. Sequenced material: peripheral blood mononuclear cells (PBMCs), taken when the disease was refractory, from a patient treated with antithyroid drugs. Every receptor here comes from a female donor with Graves disease.

This clonotype showed up many times. The chain uses TRBV15 and TRBJ1-2; the D is unclear. The CDR3 is 14 amino acids. Trimming cost V 0 bases and J 4 bases, with 9 bases left between them. CDR1 is LNHNV and CDR2 is YYDKDF in the germline V gene (reference sequence). This CDR3 reads CATSRDSAGYGYTF. The CDR3 DNA is TGTGCCACCAGCAGAGACTCTGCTGGCTATGGCTACACCTTC.

This clonotype came up many times. The chain uses TRBV28 and TRBJ1-2, with 7 positions matching TRBD1. CDR3 length: 13 residues. From germline, CDR1 is MDHEN and CDR2 SYDVKM. The J segment lost 4 bases and the V segment lost 10 bases, leaving 9 bases of the junction unmatched. The CDR3 region has the DNA TGTGCCACTACGGGACAGATCTTCTATGGCTACACCTTC. It yields the protein CATTGQIFYGYTF.

This clonotype was detected ten times or more. The V call is TRBV12-3 or TRBV12-4, the J call TRBJ2-7; TRBD1 is a possible D gene (6 bases). V lost 8 bases and J lost 4, with 18 bases in between. The length of the CDR3 is 14 residues. The CDR3 bases are TGTGCCAGCCGCCCAGGGACATCTCAATACGAGCAGTACTTC. This codes for CASRPGTSQYEQYF.

CDR3 nucleotide sequence: TGTGCCAGCAGTTTGGGCAGGGGCACATATAATTCACCCCTCCACTTT. Translated, it gives CASSLGRGTYNSPLHF. The chain is built from TRBV12-3 or TRBV12-4 and TRBJ1-6; D is perhaps TRBD1 (6 bases). The CDR3 covers 16 residues. V was trimmed by 3 bases and J by 4 bases, leaving 13 bases between them.

In its sample, this clonotype was seen a few times. This rearrangement joins TRBV28 to TRBJ2-2; TRBD1 matches 8 bases. Per the germline V gene, CDR1 is MDHEN and CDR2 is SYDVKM. The CDR3 consists of 14 residues. V gave up 7 bases and J gave up 6 bases; unmatched junction bases: 7. CDR3: CASTVDRVAGELFF. For the CDR3, the DNA is TGTGCCAGCACTGTGGACAGGGTCGCCGGGGAGCTGTTTTTT. Filled out from reference TRBV28 and TRBJ2-2, the complete variable domain reads DVKVTQSSRYLVKRTGEKVFLECVQDMDHENMFWYRQDPGLGLRLIYFSYDVKMKEKGDIPEGYSVSREKKERFSLILESASTNQTSMYLCASTVDRVAGELFFGEGSRLTVL.

The V gene is TRBV12-3 or TRBV12-4, the J gene TRBJ2-7, with 9 bases fitting TRBD1. This CDR3 is 14 amino acids long. Trimming removed 7 bases from V and 4 bases from J; junction bases left unmatched: 8. The CDR3 spells CASNAGQGSYEQYF. The CDR3 coding sequence is TGTGCCAGCAATGCTGGACAGGGGAGTTACGAGCAGTACTTC.

V is TRBV20-1 and J is TRBJ1-5, with no clear D. CDR3 size: 15 residues. CDR1 and CDR2 (germline): DFQATT, SNEGSKA (reference sequence). V lost 4 bases, J lost 1 base, and 14 bases lay in between. CDR3 nucleotides: TGCAGTGCTACAGGTCGGGTGGTCAGCAATCAGCCCCAGCATTTT. Translation: CSATGRVVSNQPQHF.

This clonotype appeared many times. J is TRBJ2-5 and V is TRBV6-1; no clear D. Trimming took 10 bases from V and 6 from J, leaving 9 bases between them. The germline V gene has CDR1 MNHNS and CDR2 SASEGT. The CDR3 totals 10 residues. CDR3 in DNA: TGTGCCATCGGCACGAAGACCCAGTACTTC. This sequence encodes CAIGTKTQYF.

This clonotype was counted a few times. The V call is TRBV6-1, the J call TRBJ1-4; D is possibly TRBD1 (5 bases). The germline gives CDR1 MNHNS, CDR2 SASEGT. V lost 3 bases, J lost 8 bases, and 13 bases lay in between. CDR3 length equals 14 residues. The CDR3 DNA is TGTGCCAGCAGTGACCTCCCCAGGGACGAAAAACTGTTTTTT. Amino acid sequence: CASSDLPRDEKLFF.

This chain's CDR3 is CASSPQLPDGYTF. The CDR3 DNA reads as TGTGCCAGCTCACCCCAGCTTCCCGATGGCTACACCTTC. The J gene is TRBJ1-2, the V gene TRBV18; D gene unclear. Trimming took 3 bases from V and 6 from J, leaving 11 bases between them. The CDR3 contains 13 residues. Germline V lookup: CDR1 KGHSH, CDR2 LQKENI.

The chain recombines TRBV29-1 with TRBJ1-2, with 8 bases matching TRBD1. In germline, CDR1 is SQVTM, CDR2 ANQGSEA. This CDR3 region has 13 residues. The ends lost 5 bases at V and 3 bases at J; junction bases unmatched: 5. CDR3 nucleotides: TGCAGCGTTATCCAGGGGGCGGACTATGGCTACACCTTC. Encoded protein: CSVIQGADYGYTF.

V and J are TRBV7-2 and TRBJ2-2; a weak D match, TRBD2 (5 bases). Germline V gene lookup returns CDR1 SGHTA and CDR2 FQGNSA. The length of the CDR3 is 14 residues. Deletions cut 1 base from V and 5 bases from J, with 8 bases between. This CDR3 reads CASSLVTMTGELFF. CDR3 DNA: TGTGCCAGCAGCTTAGTGACTATGACCGGGGAGCTGTTTTTT.

This chain joins TRBV7-2 and TRBJ1-3; D perhaps matches TRBD1 (6 bases). The CDR3 totals 18 residues. V was pared by 1 base and J by 2 bases, with 18 bases between. From germline, CDR1 is SGHTA and CDR2 FQGNSA. CDR3 amino acids: CASSLGVVRSGAGNTIYF. The DNA of the CDR3 is TGTGCCAGCAGCTTAGGGGTCGTTAGGTCAGGGGCTGGAAACACCATATATTTT.

The chain joins TRBV6-5 to TRBJ2-7, with unresolved D. Germline lookup yields CDR1 MNHEY and CDR2 SVGAGI. Trimming took off 1 base at V and 7 bases at J, with 5 bases between the two ends. The CDR3 totals 11 residues. Here the CDR3 reads CASSYFEEQYF. The CDR3 nucleotides read TGTGCCAGCAGTTACTTCGAGGAGCAGTACTTC.

This clonotype was recorded at least ten times. The CDR3 DNA reads TGTGCCAGCAGTTTATGGCATCGACTCTCTGGGGCCAACGTCCTGACTTTC. This gives the protein CASSLWHRLSGANVLTF. The chain combines TRBV28 with TRBJ2-6; D gene unclear. The length of the CDR3 is 17 residues. V was pared by 0 bases and J by 0 bases, with 9 bases between. Germline V CDR1 and CDR2: MDHEN, SYDVKM.

This clonotype appeared a few times. The chain uses TRBV9 and TRBJ2-1, with D maybe TRBD2 (5 bases). The CDR3 contains 17 residues. Looked up from germline, CDR1 is SGDLS and CDR2 is YYNGEE. The V gene lost 0 bases and the J gene lost 10 bases, with 23 bases spanning the gap. CDR3 nucleotide sequence: TGTGCCAGCAGCGTAGGGGATTCGAGGCTAGCACCGGGCGAGCAGTTCTTC. Translation gives CASSVGDSRLAPGEQFF.

This clonotype was seen once. The CDR3 does not close with the conserved phenylalanine or tryptophan, likely indicating a read error. The genes are TRBV28 and TRBJ1-1; a possible D gene is TRBD1 (6 bases). From germline, CDR1 is MDHEN and CDR2 SYDVKM. V lost 2 bases and J 4 bases, leaving 11 bases between the germline ends. This CDR3 region has 14 residues. DNA of the CDR3: TGTGCCAGCAGTTTAGGCAGGGGATCCACTGAAGCTTTCCTT. It codes for CASSLGRGSTEAFL.

The chain uses TRBV11-3 and TRBJ1-2, with 10 bases lining up with TRBD1. The ends lost 4 bases at V and 4 bases at J; junction bases unmatched: 6. Germline values: CDR1 SGHNT, CDR2 YENEEA. The CDR3 spans 15 residues. The CDR3 reads CASSSRDRGIYGYTF. The CDR3 DNA follows: TGTGCCAGCAGCTCCCGGGACAGGGGAATCTATGGCTACACCTTC.

The rearrangement joins TRBV19 to TRBJ2-7; TRBD1 matches at 7 bases. Germline trimming cut 3 bases from V and 4 bases from J; bases unmatched to any gene: 9. The CDR3 sequence is 15 residues long. Germline V lookup: CDR1 LNHDA, CDR2 SQIVND (reference sequence). CDR3 sequence (DNA): TGTGCCAGTAGTATGGCCCCAGGGGGTATTTACGAGCAGTACTTC. This sequence encodes CASSMAPGGIYEQYF.

This clonotype was recorded at least ten times. The V and J genes are TRBV27 and TRBJ1-2, with 8 bases that match TRBD1. Germline values: CDR1 MNHEY, CDR2 SMNVEV (reference sequence). The CDR3 contains 17 residues. With V trimmed by 7 bases and J by 0 bases, 13 bases remained unmatched. CDR3 sequence: CASTSINQGAPNYGYTF. The DNA of the CDR3 is TGTGCCAGCACATCAATTAACCAGGGGGCGCCTAACTATGGCTACACCTTC.

Of note for this clonotype: A junction end diverges from the germline sequence, so it may reflect a read error. The chain combines TRBV7-3 with TRBJ1-6; no reliable D call. Germline CDR1 is SGHTA and CDR2 is FQGTGA. The CDR3 has 16 amino acids. The CDR3: CASSLLGGFYNSSLHF. Written as DNA, the CDR3 is TGTGCCAGCAGCTTATTAGGAGGCTTCTATAATTCATCCCTCCACTTT.

This clonotype was seen many times. This chain uses TRBV6-1 with TRBJ1-5, with D unclear. Germline V gene data show CDR1 as MNHNS and CDR2 as SASEGT. This CDR3 spans 16 amino acids. V lost 1 base and J lost 0, with 10 bases in between. CDR3 in DNA: TGTGCCAGCAGTGAAGTTTTGGCGTATAGCAATCAGCCCCAGCATTTT. This gives the protein CASSEVLAYSNQPQHF.

This clonotype was recorded at least ten times. The rearrangement joins TRBV28 to TRBJ1-1; a weak D match, TRBD1 (6 bases). The length of the CDR3 is 11 residues. The germline V and J ends were trimmed by 6 bases and 8 bases, with 10 bases remaining between them. In germline, CDR1 is MDHEN, CDR2 SYDVKM. CDR3 in DNA: TGTGCCAGCAGGGGGGCTGGAGAAGCTTTCTTT. Amino acid sequence: CASRGAGEAFF.

This sequence joins TRBV9 and TRBJ1-2, with 8 bases identical to TRBD1. Trimming took 0 bases from V and 6 from J; bases not matched to a gene: 4. CDR1 is SGDLS and CDR2 is YYNGEE in the germline V gene. There are 14 residues in the CDR3. CDR3 protein: CASSVATGVDGYTF. CDR3 coding DNA: TGTGCCAGCAGCGTAGCGACAGGGGTGGATGGCTACACCTTC.

The chain recombines TRBV20-1 with TRBJ2-7; D is unresolved. CDR3 length: 12 amino acids. Germline CDR1 and CDR2: DFQATT and SNEGSKA (reference sequence). The V gene lost 7 bases and the J gene lost 3 bases, with 13 bases spanning the gap. DNA for the CDR3: TGCAGTGTTTTGGCGAGAGGCTACGAGCAGTACTTC. It yields the protein CSVLARGYEQYF.

This clonotype came up many times. V usage is TRBV28 and J usage is TRBJ1-5, with TRBD1 as a possible D gene (5 bases). V dropped 8 bases and J dropped 4 bases, with 21 bases sitting between them. Germline CDR1 reads MDHEN; CDR2 reads SYDVKM. This CDR3 is built from 16 residues. In DNA, the CDR3 is TGTGCCAGCTCCTGGAGGAGACAGCTGTTTAATCAGCCCCAGCATTTT. Protein sequence: CASSWRRQLFNQPQHF.

This clonotype was seen ten or more times. The chain is built from TRBV6-2 or TRBV6-3 and TRBJ1-1; the D gene is possibly TRBD1 (5 bases). The length of the CDR3 is 17 residues. Germline CDR1 reads MNHEY; CDR2 reads SVGEGT. Trimming pared 0 bases from V and 1 base from J, leaving 15 bases between. CDR3 nucleotides: TGTGCCAGCAGTTACTCGAGTGGGGCAGCCACGAACACTGAAGCTTTCTTT. Its translation: CASSYSSGAATNTEAFF.

In its sample, this clonotype was seen many times. This sequence joins TRBV6-5 and TRBJ1-1; D remains unclear. The V gene lost 0 bases and the J gene lost 5 bases, with 16 bases spanning the gap. CDR1 MNHEY and CDR2 SVGAGI come from the germline V gene. The CDR3 loop spans 16 amino acids. CDR3 coding DNA: TGTGCCAGCAGTTACTCGCGTCCCGGGGTGGGAACTGAAGCTTTCTTT. It encodes CASSYSRPGVGTEAFF.